One and the same sample provided the 10 T cell receptor beta chains below, sequenced in a study of cytomegalovirus exposure and HLA in healthy donors. The PCR made use of 60 Vbeta and 13 Jbeta primers. Assay used: immunoSEQ multiplex PCR; TCRdb lists only in-frame clones, some missing. This sample has 110,000 to 150,000 clones, with about 73% found just once. Sequenced: PBMCs. Every receptor here comes from a woman aged 60-75 years in good health and CMV-seropositive.

The count of this clone is one. The chain uses TRBV12-5 and TRBJ2-3, with 9 bases matching TRBD2. J was trimmed by 4 bases and V by 6 bases; bases with no gene match: 8. Germline V CDR1 and CDR2: LGHNT, FRNRAP. The CDR3 consists of 15 residues. The CDR3 protein is CASGPSGNAADTQYF. For the CDR3, the DNA is TGTGCTAGTGGCCCTAGCGGGAACGCGGCAGATACGCAGTATTTT.

This clone has a handful of counts. This chain links TRBV7-3 with TRBJ1-1; D perhaps matches TRBD1 (5 bases). This CDR3 contains 14 residues. The ends were cut back, 4 bases at V and 5 bases at J, with 14 bases in the middle. The germline V gene has CDR1 SGHTA and CDR2 FQGTGA. In nucleotides, the CDR3 is TGTGCCAGCAGCTCCACTTCAGGGATAACTGAAGCTTTCTTT. It codes for CASSSTSGITEAFF.

V gene TRBV5-1 combines with J gene TRBJ2-5, with 7 bases identical to TRBD1. CDR1 is SGHRS and CDR2 is YFSETQ in the germline V gene. The CDR3 runs 15 residues. V lost 4 bases to trimming and J lost 2 bases; unmatched junction nucleotides: 8. In DNA, the CDR3 is TGCGCCAGCAGCCCACAGGGGTCCCAGCAAGAGACCCAGTACTTC. Translation: CASSPQGSQQETQYF.

The CDR3 loop reads CASSMGEAGANVLTF. CDR3 nucleotide sequence: TGTGCCAGTAGTATGGGGGAGGCTGGGGCCAACGTCCTGACTTTC. The genes are TRBV19 and TRBJ2-6, with D tentatively TRBD2 (6 bases). Trimming removed 3 bases from V and 2 bases from J, with 8 bases in between. This CDR3 comprises 15 residues. Germline V gene data show CDR1 as LNHDA and CDR2 as SQIVND (reference sequence).

This clone was picked up a small number of times. The chain combines TRBV18 with TRBJ1-1, with D tentatively TRBD1 (6 bases). This CDR3 contains 16 residues. V was cut by 4 bases and J by 3 bases, with 18 bases left in between. Germline CDR1 reads KGHSH; CDR2 reads LQKENI. This CDR3 is CASSRVGGEVYTEAFF. The DNA for the CDR3 is TGTGCCAGCTCACGGGTAGGGGGAGAGGTGTACACTGAAGCTTTCTTT.

V gene TRBV28 combines with J gene TRBJ1-4, with D unclear. From germline, CDR1 is MDHEN and CDR2 SYDVKM. The CDR3 consists of 13 residues. V lost 7 bases and J lost 5, with 11 bases in between. DNA for the CDR3: TGTGCCAGCAAAAGCGAACCGAATGAAAAACTGTTTTTT. Translating gives CASKSEPNEKLFF.

This sequence joins TRBV5-1 and TRBJ2-5; 7 bases agree with TRBD1. V trimming: 0 bases; J trimming: 14 bases; junction bases outside the gene matches: 13. Germline loops: CDR1 SGHRS, CDR2 YFSETQ. The CDR3 has 14 amino acids. CDR3 sequence: CASSLEGQTTRRYF. CDR3 DNA sequence: TGCGCCAGCAGCTTGGAGGGACAGACCACTCGTCGATACTTC. Together with reference TRBV5-1 and TRBJ2-5, the CDR3 gives the full variable domain: KAGVTQTPRYLIKTRGQQVTLSCSPISGHRSVSWYQQTPGQGLQFLFEYFSETQRNKGNFPGRFSGRQFSNSRSEMNVSTLELGDSALYLCASSLEGQTTRRYFGPGTRLLVL.

The J gene is TRBJ1-4, the V gene TRBV28; a possible D gene is TRBD1 (5 bases). Trimming stripped 3 bases from V and 4 bases from J, with 9 bases between. CDR3 size: 14 residues. The germline gives CDR1 MDHEN, CDR2 SYDVKM. The DNA of the CDR3 is TGTGCCAGCAGTTTTGGGGGGGATAATGAAAAACTGTTTTTT. It yields the protein CASSFGGDNEKLFF.

This clone was found a few times. This CDR3 is also generated by other DNA sequences in the sample. The chain is built from TRBV28 and TRBJ2-1, with D possibly being TRBD2 (5 bases). Trimming took off 7 bases at V and 0 bases at J, with 10 bases between the two ends. This CDR3 has 14 residues. Germline CDR1 reads MDHEN; CDR2 reads SYDVKM. The chain's CDR3 is CASKSGSSYNEQFF. CDR3 bases: TGTGCCAGCAAAAGCGGAAGCTCCTACAATGAGCAGTTCTTC.

The sample holds a few counts of this clone. The V gene is TRBV29-1, the J gene TRBJ1-5, with TRBD1 as a possible D gene (5 bases). Germline CDR1 and CDR2: SQVTM and ANQGSEA. The CDR3 spans 13 residues. V lost 4 bases and J lost 7, with 14 bases in between. CDR3 protein: CSVGGQGGQPQHF. DNA of the CDR3: TGCAGCGTTGGAGGGCAGGGAGGCCAGCCCCAGCATTTT. The entire variable domain, with the rest obtained from reference TRBV29-1 and TRBJ1-5, is as follows: SAVISQKPSRDICQRGTSLTIQCQVDSQVTMMFWYRQQPGQSLTLIATANQGSEATYESGFVIDKFPISRPNLTFSTLTVSNMSPEDSSIYLCSVGGQGGQPQHFGDGTRLSIL.